These 16 T cell receptor beta chains were all obtained from the same sample, sequenced in a study of CD8+ T cells in alopecia areata (dated by TCRdb to about 2018). Preparation of the library involved the immunoSEQ multiplex PCR assay. RNA was extracted from all samples and reverse transcribed into cDNA as template for TCR sequencing. TCRdb provides this immuneACCESS table in a form limited to in-frame rearrangements. Some clones are lacking; in checked studies, under half of them reflect an unresolved V gene, and why the rest are absent is not known. For this sample the table gives more than 95,000 clones, of which 58% were detected only once. Of the sample, nearly 30% is held by the ten largest clones. The time point label on this specimen signifies: approximately 4 weeks on oral tofacitinib. Interpreted using the paper, the treatment or condition label stands for: oral pan-JAK inhibitor, 5-10 mg twice daily.

The source was CD8+ T cells sorted from blood, collected at week 4, from a patient treated with tofacitinib. These TCRs come from a human donor with alopecia areata.

This chain links TRBV30 with TRBJ1-3; D is uncertain. CDR1 GTSNPN and CDR2 SVGIG come from the germline V gene (reference sequence). The length of the CDR3 is 17 residues. V was shortened by 0 bases and J by 0 bases, with 15 bases between the two germline ends. Written as DNA, the CDR3 is TGTGCCTGGAGTGTACGCGGGGAATACTTCTCTGGAAACACCATATATTTT. Its translation is CAWSVRGEYFSGNTIYF.

The chain links TRBV9 to TRBJ1-1, with 8 bases fitting TRBD1. V dropped 2 bases and J dropped 8; count of bases not matched to a gene: 8. The CDR3 is made up of 14 amino acids. The germline gives CDR1 SGDLS, CDR2 YYNGEE. CDR3: CASSVGAGGLEAFF. As DNA, the CDR3 is TGTGCCAGCAGCGTGGGGGCAGGGGGCTTAGAAGCTTTCTTT.

This sequence joins TRBV18 and TRBJ1-5, with D perhaps TRBD1 (6 bases). The CDR3 length is 14 residues. V lost 2 bases and J 5 bases, leaving 10 bases between the germline ends. The V gene's germline CDR1 is KGHSH and CDR2 LQKENI. CDR3 coding DNA: TGTGCCAGCTCACCAAGGGGGGGGTATCAGCCCCAGCATTTT. It yields the protein CASSPRGGYQPQHF.

The chain links TRBV7-8 to TRBJ2-4; unclear D gene. The CDR3 is made up of 13 amino acids. V was cut by 3 bases and J by 8 bases, with 11 bases left in between. Germline values: CDR1 SGHVS, CDR2 FQNEAQ. The CDR3 sequence is CASSLVTLDIQYF. CDR3 DNA: TGTGCCAGCAGCTTGGTAACTCTGGACATTCAGTACTTC.

This chain links TRBV27 with TRBJ2-7; the D gene is possibly TRBD1 (6 bases). The CDR3 sequence is 16 residues long. Germline CDR1 MNHEY, CDR2 SMNVEV (reference sequence). With 5 bases removed from V and 0 bases from J, the gap between germline ends came to 17 bases. The CDR3 nucleotides are TGTGCCAGCAGTGGCCGGACAGCGCGGGCCTCCTACGAGCAGTACTTC. It yields the protein CASSGRTARASYEQYF.

In its sample, this clone was seen once. V usage is TRBV2 and J usage is TRBJ2-7; D is uncertain. Germline V CDR1 and CDR2: SNHLY, FYNNEI. Trimming pared 8 bases from V and 5 bases from J, leaving 13 bases between. The CDR3 has 12 residues. CDR3 in amino acids: CASLFSGDEQYF. CDR3 sequence (DNA): TGTGCCAGCTTATTTAGTGGGGACGAGCAGTACTTC.

The chain employs TRBV30 and TRBJ1-1; D is uncertain. The V and J ends lost 1 base and 0 bases respectively, with 6 bases between them. The CDR3 runs to 13 residues. CDR1 and CDR2 (germline): GTSNPN, SVGIG (reference sequence). The CDR3 sequence: CAWSGSLNTEAFF. CDR3 in DNA: TGTGCCTGGAGTGGGAGTTTGAACACTGAAGCTTTCTTT.

The chain has TRBV30 and TRBJ1-3; D remains unclear. The germline V gene has CDR1 GTSNPN and CDR2 SVGIG (reference sequence). Trimming removed 1 base at V and 1 base at J, with 14 bases between. The CDR3 has 16 amino acids. The CDR3 DNA sequence: TGTGCCTGGAGTGCATTGGGAAGTACTTCTGGAAACACCATATATTTT. This translates into CAWSALGSTSGNTIYF.

There are a few counts of this clone. The chain joins TRBV29-1 to TRBJ2-7, with 8 bases fitting TRBD1. CDR3 length: 13 amino acids. Germline values: CDR1 SQVTM, CDR2 ANQGSEA. Germline trimming cut 3 bases from V and 3 bases from J; bases unmatched to any gene: 4. This CDR3 reads CSVELDRDYEQYF. CDR3 DNA: TGCAGCGTTGAGTTGGACAGGGACTACGAGCAGTACTTC.

The chain uses TRBV29-1 and TRBJ1-1; 8 bases are a match to TRBD1. This CDR3 region has 14 residues. V was clipped by 3 bases and J by 1 base; unmatched bases: 4. Germline-derived CDR1 and CDR2 are SQVTM and ANQGSEA. The CDR3 sequence: CSVDVGQGNTEAFF. The CDR3, as DNA: TGCAGCGTTGACGTCGGACAGGGGAACACTGAAGCTTTCTTT.

This chain links TRBV30 with TRBJ2-1; a possible D gene is TRBD2 (5 bases). Germline-derived CDR1 and CDR2 are GTSNPN and SVGIG (reference sequence). V was trimmed by 4 bases and J by 0 bases, leaving 10 bases between them. CDR3 length: 14 residues. Written as DNA, the CDR3 is TGTGCCTGGAACGTGGGGAGCTCCTACAATGAGCAGTTCTTC. It yields the protein CAWNVGSSYNEQFF.

The chain is built from TRBV7-8 and TRBJ1-5, with D perhaps TRBD1 (5 bases). This CDR3 is built from 15 residues. Per germline, CDR1 SGHVS and CDR2 FQNEAQ. V was cut by 2 bases and J by 5 bases, with 13 bases left in between. The CDR3 spells CASSLSLEGHQPQHF. In DNA form, the CDR3 reads TGTGCCAGCAGCTTATCCCTCGAGGGGCATCAGCCCCAGCATTTT.

The chain joins TRBV29-1 to TRBJ2-1; no clear D. The CDR3 runs 13 residues. The V end was cut by 4 bases, the J end by 4 bases, with 11 bases between. The germline V gene encodes CDR1 SQVTM and CDR2 ANQGSEA. CDR3 region: CSVGLATYNEQFF. The CDR3 nucleotides are TGCAGCGTTGGACTGGCGACATACAATGAGCAGTTCTTC.

This chain links TRBV7-8 with TRBJ2-1; 7 bases agree with TRBD2. The CDR3 is 15 residues long. CDR1 and CDR2 from the germline V gene are SGHVS and FQNEAQ. Trimming removed 3 bases from V and 7 bases from J; junction bases left unmatched: 9. CDR3 coding DNA: TGTGCCAGCAGCTTCGGGACTATGGAGAAGAATGAGCAGTTCTTC. Translated, it gives CASSFGTMEKNEQFF.

V is TRBV29-1 and J is TRBJ2-1; 7 bases match TRBD1. Germline V lookup: CDR1 SQVTM, CDR2 ANQGSEA. Trimming removed 6 bases from V and 0 bases from J; junction bases left unmatched: 5. This CDR3 has 14 amino acids. CDR3 in DNA: TGCAGCGTCCCGGGACAGTACTCCTACAATGAGCAGTTCTTC. This translates into CSVPGQYSYNEQFF.

V is TRBV5-6 and J is TRBJ2-7; a possible D gene is TRBD1 (5 bases). This CDR3 spans 13 amino acids. The V end lost 7 bases, the J end lost 0 bases, and 11 bases lay between the germline ends. Germline CDR1 SGHDT, CDR2 YYEEEE. CDR3 in amino acids: CASGYRYSYEQYF. The CDR3 region has the DNA TGTGCCAGCGGCTACAGGTACTCCTACGAGCAGTACTTC.